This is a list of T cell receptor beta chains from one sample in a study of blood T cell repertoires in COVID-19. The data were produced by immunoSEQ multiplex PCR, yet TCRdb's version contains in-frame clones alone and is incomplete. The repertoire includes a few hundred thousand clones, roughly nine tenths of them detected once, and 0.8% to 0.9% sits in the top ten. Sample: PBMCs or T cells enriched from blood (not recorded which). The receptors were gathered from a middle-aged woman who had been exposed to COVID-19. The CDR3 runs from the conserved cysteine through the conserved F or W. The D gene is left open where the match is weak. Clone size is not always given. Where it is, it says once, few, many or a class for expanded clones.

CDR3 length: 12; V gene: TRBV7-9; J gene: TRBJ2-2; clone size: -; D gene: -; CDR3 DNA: TGTGCCAGCAGCTTTCAGACCGGGGAGCTGTTTTTT; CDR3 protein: CASSFQTGELFF
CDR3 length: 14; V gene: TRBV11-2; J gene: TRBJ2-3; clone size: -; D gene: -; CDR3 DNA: TGTGCCAGCAGCTTAGGGTGGCAGACAGATACGCAGTATTTT; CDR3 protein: CASSLGWQTDTQYF
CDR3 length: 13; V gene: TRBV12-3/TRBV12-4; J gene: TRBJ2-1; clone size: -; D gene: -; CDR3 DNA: TGTGCCAGCAGTTTTGGTAGCGGCAATGAGCAGTTCTTC; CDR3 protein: CASSFGSGNEQFF
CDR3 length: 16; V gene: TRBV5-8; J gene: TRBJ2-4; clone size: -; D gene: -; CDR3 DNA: TGTGCCAGCAGCTTGCGGGATCTCCTAGCCAAAAACATTCAGTACTTC; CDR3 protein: CASSLRDLLAKNIQYF
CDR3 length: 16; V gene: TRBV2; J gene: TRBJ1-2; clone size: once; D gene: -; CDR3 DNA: TGTGCCAGCAGAGACCGGAGGGTTCAGAAGTCCTATGGCTACACCTTC; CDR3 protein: CASRDRRVQKSYGYTF
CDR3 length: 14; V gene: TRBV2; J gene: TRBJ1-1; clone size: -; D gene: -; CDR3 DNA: TGTGCCAGCAGATCAGGTTCAGGGGTTAGTAAAGCTTTCTTT; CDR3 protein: CASRSGSGVSKAFF
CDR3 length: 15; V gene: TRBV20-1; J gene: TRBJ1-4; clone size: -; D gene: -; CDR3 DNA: TGCAGTGCTAGTAGAGGGGGGGATGCTAATGAAAAACTGTTTTTT; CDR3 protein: CSASRGGDANEKLFF
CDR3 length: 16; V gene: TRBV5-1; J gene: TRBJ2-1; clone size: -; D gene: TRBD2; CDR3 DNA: TGCGCCAGCAGCGGGGGGACTAGCGGGTACTACAATGAGCAGTTCTTC; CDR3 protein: CASSGGTSGYYNEQFF
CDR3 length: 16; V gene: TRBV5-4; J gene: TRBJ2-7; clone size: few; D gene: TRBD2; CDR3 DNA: TGTGCCAGCAGCCGCGGACTAGCCGACAGTCCCCACGAGCAGTACTTC; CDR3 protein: CASSRGLADSPHEQYF
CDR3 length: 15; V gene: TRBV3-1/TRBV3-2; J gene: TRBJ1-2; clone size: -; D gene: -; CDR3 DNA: TGTGCCAGCAGCCAAAAGGGCCGGGGTTCTGGGGGCTACACCTTC; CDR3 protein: CASSQKGRGSGGYTF
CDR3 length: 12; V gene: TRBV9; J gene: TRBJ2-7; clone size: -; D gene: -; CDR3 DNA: TGTGCCAGCAGCAGCTGGGCGGGGGAGCAGTACTTC; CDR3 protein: CASSSWAGEQYF
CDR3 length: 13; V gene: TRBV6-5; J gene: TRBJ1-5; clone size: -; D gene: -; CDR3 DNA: TGTGCCAGCGGGGCTTATCTTGGTCAGCCCCAGCATTTT; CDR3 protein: CASGAYLGQPQHF
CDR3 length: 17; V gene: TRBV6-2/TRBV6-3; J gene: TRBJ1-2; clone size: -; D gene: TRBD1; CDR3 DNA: TGTGCCAGCAGTTACCCCCGGGACAGGGGGTCCAGCTATGGCTACACCTTC; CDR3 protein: CASSYPRDRGSSYGYTF
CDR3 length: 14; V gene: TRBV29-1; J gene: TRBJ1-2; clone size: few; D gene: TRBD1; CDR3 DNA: TGCAGCGTTGAGGACAGGGGGAATGACTATGGCTACACCTTC; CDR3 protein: CSVEDRGNDYGYTF
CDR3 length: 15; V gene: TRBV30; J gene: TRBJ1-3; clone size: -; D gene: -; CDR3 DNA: TGTGCCTGGCTTACCCAGGGATCTCCTGGAAACACCATATATTTT; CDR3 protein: CAWLTQGSPGNTIYF
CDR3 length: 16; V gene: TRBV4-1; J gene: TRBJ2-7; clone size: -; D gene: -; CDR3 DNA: TGCGCCAGCAGCCACCCCGGGACTTTTGGCGGGTACGAGCAGTACTTC; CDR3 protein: CASSHPGTFGGYEQYF
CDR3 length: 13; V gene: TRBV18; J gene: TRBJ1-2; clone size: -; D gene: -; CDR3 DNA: TGTGCCAGCTCACCACAACAGGGAGAAGGCTACACCTTC; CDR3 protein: CASSPQQGEGYTF
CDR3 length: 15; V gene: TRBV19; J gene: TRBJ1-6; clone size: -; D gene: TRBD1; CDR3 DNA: TGTGCCAGTAGACCCGACAGGGGGGGCAATTCACCCCTCCACTTT; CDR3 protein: CASRPDRGGNSPLHF
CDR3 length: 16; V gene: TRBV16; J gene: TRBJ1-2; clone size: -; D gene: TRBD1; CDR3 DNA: TGTGCCAGCAGCCTCCCAGGGGGCAGGTCTAACTATGGCTACACCTTC; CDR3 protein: CASSLPGGRSNYGYTF
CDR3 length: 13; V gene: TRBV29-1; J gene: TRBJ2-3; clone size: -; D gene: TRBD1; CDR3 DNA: TGCAGCGCCGGGACAGCTAGCACAGATACGCAGTATTTT; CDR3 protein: CSAGTASTDTQYF
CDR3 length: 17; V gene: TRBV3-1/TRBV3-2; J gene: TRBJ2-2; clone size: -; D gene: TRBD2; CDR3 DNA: TGTGCCAGCGGACTAGCGGGAGCTCGGTACGACACCGGGGAGCTGTTTTTT; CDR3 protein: CASGLAGARYDTGELFF
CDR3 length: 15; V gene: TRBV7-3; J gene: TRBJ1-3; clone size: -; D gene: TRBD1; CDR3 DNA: TGTGCCAGCAGCCTCACAGGGGGCTCTGGAAACACCATATATTTT; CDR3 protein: CASSLTGGSGNTIYF
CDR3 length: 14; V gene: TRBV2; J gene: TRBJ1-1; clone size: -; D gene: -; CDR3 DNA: TGTGCCAGCAGCGTACAGGGCCTGAACACTGAAGCTTTCTTT; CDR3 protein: CASSVQGLNTEAFF
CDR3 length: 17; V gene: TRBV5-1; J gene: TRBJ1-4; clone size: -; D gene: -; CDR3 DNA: TGCGCCAGCAGCTTGCTCCCTGGGGCATCAACTAATGAAAAACTGTTTTTT; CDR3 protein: CASSLLPGASTNEKLFF
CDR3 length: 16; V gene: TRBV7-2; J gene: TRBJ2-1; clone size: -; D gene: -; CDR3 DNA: TGTGCCAGCAGCTTAGGGCACAGAAGCTCCTACAATGAGCAGTTCTTC; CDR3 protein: CASSLGHRSSYNEQFF
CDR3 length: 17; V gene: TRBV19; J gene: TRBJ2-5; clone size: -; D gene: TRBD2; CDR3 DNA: TGTGCCAGTAGTATTTATATAAGCGGGGTTATACAAGAGACCCAGTACTTC; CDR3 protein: CASSIYISGVIQETQYF
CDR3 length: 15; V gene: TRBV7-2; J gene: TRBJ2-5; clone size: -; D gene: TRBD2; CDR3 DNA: TGTGCCAGCAGCTTAGGGGCTAGCGGCCCGGAGACCCAGTACTTC; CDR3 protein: CASSLGASGPETQYF
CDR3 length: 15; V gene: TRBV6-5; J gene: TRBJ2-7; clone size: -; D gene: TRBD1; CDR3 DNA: TGTGCCAGCAGTCAGGGGACAGTTACGGGCTACGAGCAGTACTTC; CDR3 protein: CASSQGTVTGYEQYF
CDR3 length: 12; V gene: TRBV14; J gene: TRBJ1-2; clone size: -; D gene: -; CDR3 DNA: TGTGCCAGCAGCCAGGCCTTGTATGGCTACACCTTC; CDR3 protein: CASSQALYGYTF
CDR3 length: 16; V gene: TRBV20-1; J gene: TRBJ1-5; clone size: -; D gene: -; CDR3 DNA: TGCAGTGCTAGTGTAGGGGGTATTGCGAGCAATCAGCCCCAGCATTTT; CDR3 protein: CSASVGGIASNQPQHF
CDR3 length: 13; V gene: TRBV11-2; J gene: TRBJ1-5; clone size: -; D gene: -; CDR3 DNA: TGTGCCAGCAGCTCTCGGGACAATCAGCCCCAGCATTTT; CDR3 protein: CASSSRDNQPQHF
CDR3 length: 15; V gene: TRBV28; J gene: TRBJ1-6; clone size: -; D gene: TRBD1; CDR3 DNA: TGTGCCAGCAGTTTCCCAGGGACAGGTGCTTCACCCCTCCACTTT; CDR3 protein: CASSFPGTGASPLHF
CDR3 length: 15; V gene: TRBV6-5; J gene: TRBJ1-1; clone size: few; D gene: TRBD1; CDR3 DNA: TGTGCCAGCACCTCAACACCTGGACAGGGGGCTGAAGCTTTCTTT; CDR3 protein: CASTSTPGQGAEAFF
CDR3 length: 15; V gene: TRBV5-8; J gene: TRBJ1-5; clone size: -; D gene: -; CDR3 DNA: TGTGCCAGCAGCTTAGGGACTGCGGCCAATCAGCCCCAGCATTTT; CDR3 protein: CASSLGTAANQPQHF
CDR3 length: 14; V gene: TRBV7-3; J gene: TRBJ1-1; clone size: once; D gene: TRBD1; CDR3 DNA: TGTGCCAGCAGCTTAGGGACAGGGATCACTGAAGCTTTCTTT; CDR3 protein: CASSLGTGITEAFF
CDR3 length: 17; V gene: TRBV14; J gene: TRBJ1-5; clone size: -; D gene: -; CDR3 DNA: TGTGCCAGCAGCCAAGAAAGGGGCCGGAGGGTATGCCAGCCCCAGCATTTT; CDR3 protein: CASSQERGRRVCQPQHF
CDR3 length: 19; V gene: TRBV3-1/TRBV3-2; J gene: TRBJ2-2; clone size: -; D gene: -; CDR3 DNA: TGTGCCAGCAGCCAAGATCGGCCAACCCCGGTCGGGGGCACCGGGGAGCTGTTTTTT; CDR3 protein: CASSQDRPTPVGGTGELFF
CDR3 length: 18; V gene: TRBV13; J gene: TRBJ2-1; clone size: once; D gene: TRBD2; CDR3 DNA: TGTGCCAGCAGCCCTCAAGGGACTAGCGGGAGTTTATACAATGAGCAGTTCTTC; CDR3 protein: CASSPQGTSGSLYNEQFF
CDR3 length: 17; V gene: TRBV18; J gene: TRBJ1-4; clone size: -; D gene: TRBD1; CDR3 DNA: TGTGCCAGCTCTCCGAGCACAGGGGGCGCAGCTAATGAAAAACTGTTTTTT; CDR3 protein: CASSPSTGGAANEKLFF
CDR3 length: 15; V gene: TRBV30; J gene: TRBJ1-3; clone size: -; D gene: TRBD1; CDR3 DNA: TGTGCCGGAGGGACAGGGCAAAACTCTGGAAACACCATATATTTT; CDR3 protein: CAGGTGQNSGNTIYF
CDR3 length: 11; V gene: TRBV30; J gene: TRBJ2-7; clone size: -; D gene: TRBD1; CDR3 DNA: TGTGCCTGGAGCCGACAGGGGGAGCAGTACTTC; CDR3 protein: CAWSRQGEQYF
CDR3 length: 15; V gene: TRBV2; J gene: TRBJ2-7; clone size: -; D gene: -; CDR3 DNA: TGTGCCAGCAGTATGCGGACTACGGGGAGTGGGGAGCAGTACTTC; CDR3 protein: CASSMRTTGSGEQYF
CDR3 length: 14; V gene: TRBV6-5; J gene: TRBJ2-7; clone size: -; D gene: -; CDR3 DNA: TGTGCCAGCAGTCCCGCGGGGAGTTTTTACGAGCAGTACTTC; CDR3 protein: CASSPAGSFYEQYF
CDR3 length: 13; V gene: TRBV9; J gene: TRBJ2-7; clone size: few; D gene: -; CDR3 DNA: TGTGCCAGCAGCGCCCGACTAGGTTACGAGCAGTACTTC; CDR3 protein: CASSARLGYEQYF
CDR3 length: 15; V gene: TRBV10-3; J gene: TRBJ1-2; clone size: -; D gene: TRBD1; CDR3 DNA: TGTGCCATCAGTGAGTGGGACAGGTCTAACTATGGCTACACCTTC; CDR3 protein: CAISEWDRSNYGYTF
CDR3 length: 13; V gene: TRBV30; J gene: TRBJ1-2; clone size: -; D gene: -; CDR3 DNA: TGTGCCTGGAGTTCGGTAGGAGGATATGGCTACACCTTC; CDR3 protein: CAWSSVGGYGYTF
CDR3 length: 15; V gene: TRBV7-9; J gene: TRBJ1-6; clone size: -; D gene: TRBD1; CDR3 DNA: TGTGCCAGCAGCGCTCAGACAGGGTCGAATTCACCCCTCCACTTT; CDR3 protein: CASSAQTGSNSPLHF
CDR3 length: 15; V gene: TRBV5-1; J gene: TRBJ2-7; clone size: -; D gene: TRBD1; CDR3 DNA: TGCGCCAGCAGCTTGCTCAGGGACAGGGCATACGAGCAGTACTTC; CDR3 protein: CASSLLRDRAYEQYF
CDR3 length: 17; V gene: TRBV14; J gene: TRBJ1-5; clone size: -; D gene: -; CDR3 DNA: TGTGCCAGCAGCCAAAAGGTGGTAGCAGGGGTCAATCAGCCCCAGCATTTT; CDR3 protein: CASSQKVVAGVNQPQHF
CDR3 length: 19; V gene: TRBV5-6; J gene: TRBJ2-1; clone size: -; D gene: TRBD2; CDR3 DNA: TGTGCCAGCAGCTTGGAGATGGCTAGCGGGCGTTCCTCCTACAATGAGCAGTTCTTC; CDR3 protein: CASSLEMASGRSSYNEQFF
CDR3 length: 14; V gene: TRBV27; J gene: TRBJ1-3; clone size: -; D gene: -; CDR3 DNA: TGTGCCAGCAAGCCCGAAGTATTCGGAAACACCATATATTTT; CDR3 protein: CASKPEVFGNTIYF
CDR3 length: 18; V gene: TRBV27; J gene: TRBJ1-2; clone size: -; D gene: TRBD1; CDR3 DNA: TGTGCCAGCAGTTCCATTCTCGACGGACAGGGAAGTCGAGTTGGCTACACCTTC; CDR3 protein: CASSSILDGQGSRVGYTF
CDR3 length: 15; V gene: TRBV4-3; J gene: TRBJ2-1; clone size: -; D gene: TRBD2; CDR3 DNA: TGCGCCAGCAGCCAAGACGGGACTAGCGGGGGTGAGCAGTTCTTC; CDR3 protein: CASSQDGTSGGEQFF
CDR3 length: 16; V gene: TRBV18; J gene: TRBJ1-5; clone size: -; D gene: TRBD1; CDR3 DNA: TGTGCCAGCTCACACACAGGGGGAGGTGGCAATCAGCCCCAGCATTTT; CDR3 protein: CASSHTGGGGNQPQHF
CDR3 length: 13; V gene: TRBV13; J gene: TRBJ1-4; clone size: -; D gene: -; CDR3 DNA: TGTGCCAGCAGCTTAGGTCGGAATGAAAAACTGTTTTTT; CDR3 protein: CASSLGRNEKLFF
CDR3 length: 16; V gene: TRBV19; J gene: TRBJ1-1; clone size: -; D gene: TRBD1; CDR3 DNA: TGTGCCAGTAGTACCCAGCCGGGACAGATGAACACTGAAGCTTTCTTT; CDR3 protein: CASSTQPGQMNTEAFF
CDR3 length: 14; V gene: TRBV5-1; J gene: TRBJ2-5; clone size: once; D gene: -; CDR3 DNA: TGCGCCAGCAGCTTGGGGGGGGTCCAAGAGACCCAGTACTTC; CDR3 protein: CASSLGGVQETQYF